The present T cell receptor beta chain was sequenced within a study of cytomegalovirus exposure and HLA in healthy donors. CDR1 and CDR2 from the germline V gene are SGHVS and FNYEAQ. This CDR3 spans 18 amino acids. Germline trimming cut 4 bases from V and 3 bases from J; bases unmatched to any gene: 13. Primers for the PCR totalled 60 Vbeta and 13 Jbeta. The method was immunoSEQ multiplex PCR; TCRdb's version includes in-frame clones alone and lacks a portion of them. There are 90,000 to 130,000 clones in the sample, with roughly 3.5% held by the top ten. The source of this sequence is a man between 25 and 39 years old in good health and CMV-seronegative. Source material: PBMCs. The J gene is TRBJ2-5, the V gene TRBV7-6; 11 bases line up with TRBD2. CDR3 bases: TGTGCCAGCAGCTCCCCGTTCCGTAGCGGGGGGGCCAAAGAGACCCAGTACTTC. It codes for CASSSPFRSGGAKETQYF.